This passage covers 22 T cell receptor beta chains from one sample sequenced in a study of shared clonotypes between healthy human individuals. Profiled with immunoSEQ multiplex PCR; TCRdb holds only in-frame clones, not every one. The data contain around 1.1 million clones, roughly 80% of them seen just once; the ten biggest clones take up roughly 0.9%. Sequencing input: memory CD4+ T cells from PBMCs. Subset given: CD45RA-negative fraction. These receptors originate from a man aged 18 to 30 in good health. Some clones in this sample may be carry-over from other donors' samples.

The rearrangement links TRBV4-1 to TRBJ2-1, with 11 bases aligning to TRBD2. With V trimmed by 2 bases and J by 4 bases, 10 bases remained unmatched. Germline V gives CDR1 MGHRA, CDR2 YSYEKL. The CDR3 runs 18 residues. The CDR3 bases are TGCGCCAGCAGCCAACCCTTAGCGGGAGGGGGTCGTTACAATGAGCAGTTCTTC. Its translation: CASSQPLAGGGRYNEQFF.

This chain uses TRBV2 with TRBJ2-3, with a weak D call TRBD1 (5 bases). The V gene's germline CDR1 is SNHLY and CDR2 FYNNEI. The CDR3 is 14 amino acids. V was pared by 4 bases and J by 1 base, with 9 bases between. CDR3 nucleotides: TGTGCCAGCAGTGTGGAAGGGGGCACAGATACGCAGTATTTT. Its protein is CASSVEGGTDTQYF.

This clone was recorded once. The V and J genes are TRBV7-2 and TRBJ2-5; D possibly corresponds to TRBD2 (5 bases). V shed 5 bases and J shed 5 bases, with 18 bases lying between them. The CDR3 contains 15 residues. The V gene's germline CDR1 is SGHTA and CDR2 FQGNSA. The CDR3 nucleotides are TGTGCCAGCAGCCCCCAGGTGGGAGCGGTGGAGACCCAGTACTTC. It encodes CASSPQVGAVETQYF.

The rearrangement joins TRBV7-9 to TRBJ2-7; TRBD1 might be the D (6 bases). Deletions cut 6 bases from V and 4 bases from J, with 16 bases between. Germline V CDR1 and CDR2: SEHNR, FQNEAQ (reference sequence). The CDR3 spans 14 residues. The CDR3 here is CASRPRGQGYEQYF. CDR3 DNA sequence: TGTGCCAGCAGGCCTAGGGGACAAGGATACGAGCAGTACTTC.

The chain joins TRBV27 to TRBJ1-2, with a weak D call TRBD1 (5 bases). This CDR3 has 13 residues. The V gene's germline CDR1 is MNHEY and CDR2 SMNVEV (reference sequence). V lost 6 bases to trimming and J lost 2 bases, with 10 bases between them. This CDR3 is CASSAGHNYGYTF. The DNA for the CDR3 is TGTGCCAGCAGCGCAGGGCACAACTATGGCTACACCTTC.

The gene calls are TRBV6-5 and TRBJ2-6; maybe TRBD2 (6 bases). Trimming took off 0 bases at V and 1 base at J, with 7 bases between the two ends. Germline-derived CDR1 and CDR2 are MNHEY and SVGAGI. The CDR3 totals 16 residues. In DNA form, the CDR3 reads TGTGCCAGCAGTTACTCGGAGGGTTCTGGGGCCAACGTCCTGACTTTC. This gives the protein CASSYSEGSGANVLTF.

This clone has a single count. The sample holds other DNA sequences that translate to the same CDR3. The chain combines TRBV2 with TRBJ2-3; 8 bases map to TRBD2. The ends lost 2 bases at V and 3 bases at J; junction bases unmatched: 4. CDR3 size: 15 residues. Germline V CDR1 and CDR2: SNHLY, FYNNEI. The CDR3 protein is CASSELAGSTDTQYF. In nucleotides, the CDR3 is TGTGCCAGCAGTGAATTAGCGGGATCAACAGATACGCAGTATTTT. Looking up the rest from reference TRBV2 and TRBJ2-3 gives the full variable domain: EPEVTQTPSHQVTQMGQEVILRCVPISNHLYFYWYRQILGQKVEFLVSFYNNEISEKSEIFDDQFSVERPDGSNFTLKIRSTKLEDSAMYFCASSELAGSTDTQYFGPGTRLTVL.

As regards this clone: At one of its ends the junction is not consistent with the germline gene, which may arise from a read error. This chain joins TRBV30 and TRBJ1-1; 9 positions match TRBD1. The CDR3 length is 13 residues. Germline assignment: CDR1 GTSNPN and CDR2 SVGIG (reference sequence). CDR3 nucleotides: TGCGCCTGGATACAGGGGGCAGGGACTGAAGCTTTCTTT. Its protein is CAWIQGAGTEAFF.

The V gene is TRBV25-1, the J gene TRBJ2-7; possible D gene TRBD1, 6 bases. The CDR3 extends over 13 amino acids. CDR1 is MGHDK and CDR2 is SYGVNS in the germline V gene. Trimming cost V 7 bases and J 2 bases, with 12 bases left between them. CDR3 in amino acids: CASKQGSTYEQYF. For the CDR3, the DNA is TGTGCCAGCAAGCAGGGGTCAACCTACGAGCAGTACTTC.

The rearrangement uses TRBV7-9 and TRBJ2-5; tentatively, D is TRBD1 (5 bases). CDR3 length: 13 amino acids. Trimming pared 6 bases from V and 0 bases from J, leaving 8 bases between. Germline-derived CDR1 and CDR2 are SEHNR and FQNEAQ (reference sequence). The CDR3 spells CASRTAYQETQYF. The CDR3 DNA follows: TGTGCCAGCAGGACAGCTTACCAAGAGACCCAGTACTTC.

CDR3 in DNA: TGTGCCAGCAGCTTAGGGTGGACTAGCGGGAGGGGAACAGATACGCAGTATTTT. Its protein is CASSLGWTSGRGTDTQYF. The rearrangement uses TRBV7-2 and TRBJ2-3; TRBD2 agrees at 15 bases. This CDR3 is built from 18 residues. Trimming at V came to 1 base and at J to 3 bases, leaving 5 bases not matched to a gene. Germline V gene lookup returns CDR1 SGHTA and CDR2 FQGNSA.

The chain combines TRBV2 with TRBJ2-1; D may be TRBD2 (5 bases). The germline gives CDR1 SNHLY, CDR2 FYNNEI. V dropped 5 bases and J dropped 2 bases, with 13 bases sitting between them. The CDR3 is 15 amino acids. CDR3 loop: CASSKRSPTYNEQFF. The CDR3 coding sequence is TGTGCCAGCAGTAAGCGGAGCCCAACCTACAATGAGCAGTTCTTC. The full variable domain, with the rest looked up from reference TRBV2 and TRBJ2-1, is EPEVTQTPSHQVTQMGQEVILRCVPISNHLYFYWYRQILGQKVEFLVSFYNNEISEKSEIFDDQFSVERPDGSNFTLKIRSTKLEDSAMYFCASSKRSPTYNEQFFGPGTRLTVL.

This clone appeared a few times. J is TRBJ1-5 and V is TRBV27; a possible D gene is TRBD1 (6 bases). The CDR3 is 18 amino acids. The ends were cut back, 5 bases at V and 4 bases at J, with 24 bases in the middle. Germline CDR1 is MNHEY and CDR2 is SMNVEV (reference sequence). The CDR3 sequence is CASSPGRGVGPRNQPQHF. As DNA, the CDR3 is TGTGCCAGCAGTCCGGGGAGGGGGGTAGGGCCAAGAAATCAGCCCCAGCATTTT.

The CDR3 DNA is TGTGCCAGTGGAGACGGGAGATCGAACATTCAGTACTTC. Translating it yields CASGDGRSNIQYF. The chain recombines TRBV6-6 with TRBJ2-4, with a possible D match to TRBD2 (6 bases). The ends were cut back, 9 bases at V and 7 bases at J, with 16 bases in the middle. The CDR3 has 13 amino acids. CDR1 and CDR2 from the germline V gene are MNHNY and SVGAGI (reference sequence).

CDR3: CASSVGEGEAFF. For the CDR3, the DNA is TGTGCCAGCAGCGTAGGAGAGGGGGAAGCTTTCTTT. The V gene is TRBV9, the J gene TRBJ1-1, with a possible D match to TRBD1 (5 bases). Germline V gene data show CDR1 as SGDLS and CDR2 as YYNGEE. CDR3 length: 12 residues. V lost 0 bases and J 8 bases, leaving 8 bases between the germline ends.

The V gene is TRBV5-8, the J gene TRBJ2-1, with 10 nucleotides matching TRBD2. CDR1 and CDR2 from the germline V gene are SGHTS and YDEGEE. With 2 bases clipped from V and 2 bases from J, the junction kept 4 bases outside the gene matches. This CDR3 is 16 amino acids long. The CDR3 is CASSLLAGQAYNEQFF. CDR3 coding DNA: TGTGCCAGCAGCTTACTAGCGGGACAAGCCTACAATGAGCAGTTCTTC.

The chain combines TRBV28 with TRBJ1-5; D unclear. V shed 6 bases and J shed 13 bases, with 16 bases lying between them. Germline CDR1 and CDR2: MDHEN and SYDVKM. The CDR3 is 12 residues long. This CDR3 is CASSLSGPRQHF. CDR3 DNA sequence: TGTGCCAGCAGCCTCTCCGGCCCGAGACAGCATTTT. Full variable domain (missing parts from reference TRBV28 and TRBJ1-5): DVKVTQSSRYLVKRTGEKVFLECVQDMDHENMFWYRQDPGLGLRLIYFSYDVKMKEKGDIPEGYSVSREKKERFSLILESASTNQTSMYLCASSLSGPRQHFGDGTRLSIL.

The chain has TRBV28 and TRBJ1-2; D might be TRBD1 (5 bases). This CDR3 is built from 15 residues. Germline CDR1 reads MDHEN; CDR2 reads SYDVKM. V lost 4 bases, J lost 5 bases, and 17 bases lay in between. The chain's CDR3 is CASSSRGESFYGYTF. The CDR3 nucleotides read TGTGCCAGCAGTTCACGGGGGGAATCCTTTTATGGCTACACCTTC.

The sample holds one count of this clone. This sequence joins TRBV28 and TRBJ2-1; the D gene is possibly TRBD1 (7 bases). The CDR3 extends over 15 amino acids. Trimming left V 8 bases short and J 4 bases short, with 18 bases between. Germline CDR1 and CDR2: MDHEN and SYDVKM. CDR3 sequence: CASSARDSAYNEQFF. The CDR3 DNA follows: TGTGCCAGCTCTGCGCGGGACAGCGCTTACAATGAGCAGTTCTTC.

The chain has TRBV4-1 and TRBJ2-7, with D perhaps matching TRBD1 or TRBD2 (5 bases each). V was trimmed by 3 bases and J by 0 bases, leaving 18 bases between them. Germline lookup yields CDR1 MGHRA and CDR2 YSYEKL. The CDR3 contains 17 residues. In DNA, the CDR3 is TGCGCCAGCAGCCAGGATTGGGGACGCACGCTCTCCTACGAGCAGTACTTC. It specifies CASSQDWGRTLSYEQYF.

The chain couples TRBV14 to TRBJ1-1, with unresolved D. Trimming took 5 bases from V and 3 from J, leaving 7 bases between them. This CDR3 is built from 12 residues. The germline CDR1 and CDR2 sequences are SGHDN and FVKESK. DNA for the CDR3: TGTGCCAGCAGCGGAGAACACACTGAAGCTTTCTTT. This translates into CASSGEHTEAFF.

This clone was recorded once. The V call is TRBV28, the J call TRBJ1-5; D is uncertain. CDR3 length equals 13 residues. Per germline, CDR1 MDHEN and CDR2 SYDVKM. The V end lost 2 bases, the J end lost 4 bases, and 6 bases lay between the germline ends. CDR3: CASSLVSNQPQHF. The CDR3 region has the DNA TGTGCCAGCAGTTTAGTCAGTAATCAGCCCCAGCATTTT.